The subject of this entry is one T cell receptor (beta chain). This sample stems from a study of blood T cell repertoires in COVID-19. Study-level information: Both acute and convalescent COVID-19 samples were obtained from the United States, Italy and Spain.

CDR1 and CDR2 (germline): SGHRS, YFSETQ. The CDR3 covers 14 residues. Trimming took 1 base from V and 2 from J, leaving 9 bases between them. The method was immunoSEQ multiplex PCR; TCRdb's version includes in-frame clones alone and lacks a portion of them. The table includes some 270,000 clones, approximately 86% detected once. The chain joins TRBV5-1 to TRBJ2-5; D may be TRBD1 (6 bases). The source of this sequence is a woman aged 60-75 years who had recovered from COVID-19. Source material: peripheral blood. The DNA of the CDR3 is TGCGCCAGCAGCTTGACGGACAGACAAGAGACCCAGTACTTC. It specifies CASSLTDRQETQYF.